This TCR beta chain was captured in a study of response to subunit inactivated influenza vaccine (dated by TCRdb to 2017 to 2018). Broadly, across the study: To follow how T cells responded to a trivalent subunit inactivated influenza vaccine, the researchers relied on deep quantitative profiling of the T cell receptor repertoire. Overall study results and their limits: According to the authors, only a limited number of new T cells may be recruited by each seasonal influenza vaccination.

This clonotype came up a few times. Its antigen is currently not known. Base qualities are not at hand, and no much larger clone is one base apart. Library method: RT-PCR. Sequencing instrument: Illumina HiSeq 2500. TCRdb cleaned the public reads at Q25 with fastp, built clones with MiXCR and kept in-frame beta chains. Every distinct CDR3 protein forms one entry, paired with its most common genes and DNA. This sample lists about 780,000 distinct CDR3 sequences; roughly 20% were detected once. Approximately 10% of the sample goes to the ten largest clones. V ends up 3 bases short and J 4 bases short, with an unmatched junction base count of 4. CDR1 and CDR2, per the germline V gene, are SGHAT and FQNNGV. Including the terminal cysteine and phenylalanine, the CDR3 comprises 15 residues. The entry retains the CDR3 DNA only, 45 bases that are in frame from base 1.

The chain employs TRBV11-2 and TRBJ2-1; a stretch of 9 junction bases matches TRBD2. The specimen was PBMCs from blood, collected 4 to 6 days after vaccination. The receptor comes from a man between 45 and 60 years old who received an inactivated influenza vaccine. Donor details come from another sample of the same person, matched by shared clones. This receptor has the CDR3 CASSFSGSWYNEQFF. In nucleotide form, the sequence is TGTGCCAGCAGCTTTAGCGGGAGTTGGTACAATGAGCAGTTCTTC.